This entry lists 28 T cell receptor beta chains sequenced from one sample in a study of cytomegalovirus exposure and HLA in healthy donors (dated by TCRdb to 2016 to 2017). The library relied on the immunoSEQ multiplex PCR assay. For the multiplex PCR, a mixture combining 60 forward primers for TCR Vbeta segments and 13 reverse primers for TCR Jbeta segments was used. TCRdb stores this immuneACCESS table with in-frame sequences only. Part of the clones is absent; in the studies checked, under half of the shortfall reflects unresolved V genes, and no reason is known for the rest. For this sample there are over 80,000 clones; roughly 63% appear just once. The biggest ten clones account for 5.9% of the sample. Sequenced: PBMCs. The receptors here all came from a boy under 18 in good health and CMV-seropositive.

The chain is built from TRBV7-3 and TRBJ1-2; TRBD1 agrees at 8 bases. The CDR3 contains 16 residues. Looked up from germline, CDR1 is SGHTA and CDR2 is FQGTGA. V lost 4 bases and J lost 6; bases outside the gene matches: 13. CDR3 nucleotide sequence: TGTGCCAGCAGCTCTACCGTGAGGACAGGGTTCAATGGCTACACCTTC. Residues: CASSSTVRTGFNGYTF.

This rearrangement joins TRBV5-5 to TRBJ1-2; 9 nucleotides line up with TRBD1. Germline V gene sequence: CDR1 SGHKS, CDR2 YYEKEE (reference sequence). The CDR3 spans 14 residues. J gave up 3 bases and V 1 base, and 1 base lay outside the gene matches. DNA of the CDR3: TGTGCCAGCAGCTTGTGGACAGGGGACTATGGCTACACCTTC. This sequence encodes CASSLWTGDYGYTF. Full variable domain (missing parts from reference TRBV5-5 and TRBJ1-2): DAGVTQSPTHLIKTRGQQVTLRCSPISGHKSVSWYQQVLGQGPQFIFQYYEKEERGRGNFPDRFSARQFPNYSSELNVNALLLGDSALYLCASSLWTGDYGYTFGSGTRLTVV.

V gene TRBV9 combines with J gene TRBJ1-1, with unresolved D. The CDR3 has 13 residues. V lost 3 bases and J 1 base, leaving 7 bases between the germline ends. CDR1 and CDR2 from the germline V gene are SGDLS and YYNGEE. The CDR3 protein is CASSERGNTEAFF. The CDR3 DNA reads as TGTGCCAGCAGCGAGCGAGGGAACACTGAAGCTTTCTTT.

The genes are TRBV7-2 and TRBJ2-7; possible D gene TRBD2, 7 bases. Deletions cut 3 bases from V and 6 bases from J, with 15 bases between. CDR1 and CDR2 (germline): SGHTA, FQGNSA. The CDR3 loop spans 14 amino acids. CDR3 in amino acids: CASSFGLGGREQYF. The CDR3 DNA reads TGTGCCAGCAGCTTTGGACTAGGGGGACGCGAGCAGTACTTC.

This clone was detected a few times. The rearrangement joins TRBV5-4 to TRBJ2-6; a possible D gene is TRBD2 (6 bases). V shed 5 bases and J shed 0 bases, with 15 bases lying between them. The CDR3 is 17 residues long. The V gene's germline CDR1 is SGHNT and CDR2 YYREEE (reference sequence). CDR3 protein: CASSIGTGSSGANVLTF. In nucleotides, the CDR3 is TGTGCCAGCAGTATCGGGACTGGTAGCTCTGGGGCCAACGTCCTGACTTTC. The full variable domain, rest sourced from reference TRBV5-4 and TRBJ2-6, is ETGVTQSPTHLIKTRGQQVTLRCSSQSGHNTVSWYQQALGQGPQFIFQYYREEENGRGNFPPRFSGLQFPNYSSELNVNALELDDSALYLCASSIGTGSSGANVLTFGAGSRLTVL.

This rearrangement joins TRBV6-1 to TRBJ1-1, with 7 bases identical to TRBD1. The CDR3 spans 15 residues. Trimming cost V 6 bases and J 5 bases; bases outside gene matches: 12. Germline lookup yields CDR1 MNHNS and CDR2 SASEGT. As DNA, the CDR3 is TGTGCCAGCAGATACGAGGGGGCAAAGGGAACTGAAGCTTTCTTT. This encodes CASRYEGAKGTEAFF.

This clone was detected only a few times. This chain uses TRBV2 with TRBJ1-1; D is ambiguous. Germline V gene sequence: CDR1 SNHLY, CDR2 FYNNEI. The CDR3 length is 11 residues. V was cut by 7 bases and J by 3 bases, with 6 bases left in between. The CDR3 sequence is CASMRDTEAFF. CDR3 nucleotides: TGTGCCAGCATGCGAGACACTGAAGCTTTCTTT.

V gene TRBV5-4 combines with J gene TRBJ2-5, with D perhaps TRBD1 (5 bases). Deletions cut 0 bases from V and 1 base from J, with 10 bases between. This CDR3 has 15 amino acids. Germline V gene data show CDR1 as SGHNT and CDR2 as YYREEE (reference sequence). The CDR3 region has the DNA TGTGCCAGCAGCTTGGGAACAGGAGCCCAAGAGACCCAGTACTTC. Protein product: CASSLGTGAQETQYF.

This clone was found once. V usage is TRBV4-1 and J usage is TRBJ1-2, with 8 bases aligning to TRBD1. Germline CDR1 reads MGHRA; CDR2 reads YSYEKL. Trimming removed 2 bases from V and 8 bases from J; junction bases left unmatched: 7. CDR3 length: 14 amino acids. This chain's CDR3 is CASSQIGTGGGYTF. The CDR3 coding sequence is TGCGCCAGCAGCCAAATTGGGACAGGAGGCGGCTACACCTTC.

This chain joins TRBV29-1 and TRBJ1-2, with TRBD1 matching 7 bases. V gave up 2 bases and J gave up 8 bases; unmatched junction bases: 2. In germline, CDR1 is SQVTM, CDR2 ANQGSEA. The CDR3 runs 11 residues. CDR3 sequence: CSVEQGVGYTF. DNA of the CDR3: TGCAGCGTTGAACAGGGGGTAGGCTACACCTTC. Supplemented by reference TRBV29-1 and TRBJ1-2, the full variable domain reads SAVISQKPSRDICQRGTSLTIQCQVDSQVTMMFWYRQQPGQSLTLIATANQGSEATYESGFVIDKFPISRPNLTFSTLTVSNMSPEDSSIYLCSVEQGVGYTFGSGTRLTVV.

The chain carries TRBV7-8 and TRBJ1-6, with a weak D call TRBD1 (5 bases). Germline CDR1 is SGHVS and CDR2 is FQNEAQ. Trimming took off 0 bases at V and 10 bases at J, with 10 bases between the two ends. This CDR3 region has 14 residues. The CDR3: CASSLAAGPSPLHF. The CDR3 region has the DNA TGTGCCAGCAGCTTAGCCGCAGGGCCCTCACCCCTCCACTTT. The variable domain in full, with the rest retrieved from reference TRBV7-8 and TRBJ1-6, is GAGVSQSPRYKVAKRGQDVALRCDPISGHVSLFWYQQALGQGPEFLTYFQNEAQLDKSGLPSDRFFAERPEGSVSTLKIQRTQQEDSAVYLCASSLAAGPSPLHFGNGTRLTVT.

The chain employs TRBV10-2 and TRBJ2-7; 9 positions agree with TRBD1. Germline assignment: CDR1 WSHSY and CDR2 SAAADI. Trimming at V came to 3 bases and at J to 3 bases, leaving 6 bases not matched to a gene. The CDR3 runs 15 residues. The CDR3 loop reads CASSESGQGLYEQYF. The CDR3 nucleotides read TGCGCCAGCAGTGAATCGGGACAGGGTCTCTACGAGCAGTACTTC.

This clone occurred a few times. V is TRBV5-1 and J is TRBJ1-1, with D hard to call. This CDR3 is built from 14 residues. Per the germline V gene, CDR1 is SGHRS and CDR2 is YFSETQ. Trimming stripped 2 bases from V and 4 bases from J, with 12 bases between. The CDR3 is CASSFGPGSTEAFF. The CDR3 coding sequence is TGCGCCAGCAGCTTTGGCCCGGGTTCCACTGAAGCTTTCTTT.

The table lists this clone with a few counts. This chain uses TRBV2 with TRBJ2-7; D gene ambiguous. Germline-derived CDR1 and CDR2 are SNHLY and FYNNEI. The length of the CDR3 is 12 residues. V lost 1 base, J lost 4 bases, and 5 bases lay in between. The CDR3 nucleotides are TGTGCCAGCAGTGAAGTATCGTACGAGCAGTACTTC. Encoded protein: CASSEVSYEQYF.

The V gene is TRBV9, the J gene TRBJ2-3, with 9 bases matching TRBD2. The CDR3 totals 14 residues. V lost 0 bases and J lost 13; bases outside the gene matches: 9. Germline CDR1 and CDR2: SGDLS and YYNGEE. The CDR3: CASSVVGSGGPKYF. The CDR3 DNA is TGTGCCAGCAGCGTAGTGGGTAGCGGGGGCCCGAAGTATTTT.

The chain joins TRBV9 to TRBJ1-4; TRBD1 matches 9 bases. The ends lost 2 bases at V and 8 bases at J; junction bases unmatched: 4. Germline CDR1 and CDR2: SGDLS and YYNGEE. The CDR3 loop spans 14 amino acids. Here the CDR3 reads CASSVGQGGEKLFF. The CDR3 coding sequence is TGTGCCAGCAGCGTGGGACAGGGCGGGGAAAAACTGTTTTTT.

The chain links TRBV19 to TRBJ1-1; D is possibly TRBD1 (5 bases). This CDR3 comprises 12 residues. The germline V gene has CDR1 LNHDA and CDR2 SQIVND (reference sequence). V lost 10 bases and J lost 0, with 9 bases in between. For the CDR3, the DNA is TGTGCCACCAGACAGATGAACACTGAAGCTTTCTTT. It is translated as CATRQMNTEAFF.

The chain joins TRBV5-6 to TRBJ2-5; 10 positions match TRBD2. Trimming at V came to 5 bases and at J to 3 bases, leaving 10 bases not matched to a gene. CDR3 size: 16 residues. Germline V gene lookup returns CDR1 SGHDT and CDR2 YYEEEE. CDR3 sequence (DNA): TGTGCCAGCAGTCGGGTAGCTAGCGGGGGAGAAGAGACCCAGTACTTC. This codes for CASSRVASGGEETQYF.

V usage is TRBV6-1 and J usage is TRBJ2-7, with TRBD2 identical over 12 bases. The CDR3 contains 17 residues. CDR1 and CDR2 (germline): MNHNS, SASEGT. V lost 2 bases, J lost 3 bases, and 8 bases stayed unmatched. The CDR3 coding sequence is TGTGCCAGCAGTGAAAATCTGCGGGGACTAGCGGGCTACGAGCAGTACTTC. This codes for CASSENLRGLAGYEQYF.

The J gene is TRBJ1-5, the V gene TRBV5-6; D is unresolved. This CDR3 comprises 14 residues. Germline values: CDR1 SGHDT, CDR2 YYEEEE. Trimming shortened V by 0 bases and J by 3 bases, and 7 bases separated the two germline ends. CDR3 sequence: CASSLGQSNQPQHF. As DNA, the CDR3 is TGTGCCAGCAGCTTGGGTCAGTCCAATCAGCCCCAGCATTTT.

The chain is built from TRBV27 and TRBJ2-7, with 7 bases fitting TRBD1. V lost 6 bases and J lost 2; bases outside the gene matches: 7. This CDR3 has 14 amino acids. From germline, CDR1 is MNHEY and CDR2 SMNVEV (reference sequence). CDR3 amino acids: CASRTRDSTYEQYF. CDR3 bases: TGTGCCAGCAGAACTAGGGACAGTACCTACGAGCAGTACTTC.

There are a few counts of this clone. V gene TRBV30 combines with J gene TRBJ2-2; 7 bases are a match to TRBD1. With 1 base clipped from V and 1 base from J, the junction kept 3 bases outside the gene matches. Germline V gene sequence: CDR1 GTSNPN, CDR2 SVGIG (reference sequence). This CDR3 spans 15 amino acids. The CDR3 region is CAWSAGTENTGELFF. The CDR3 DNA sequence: TGTGCCTGGAGTGCCGGGACAGAGAACACCGGGGAGCTGTTTTTT. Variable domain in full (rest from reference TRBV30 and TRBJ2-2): SQTIHQWPATLVQPVGSPLSLECTVEGTSNPNLYWYRQAAGRGLQLLFYSVGIGQISSEVPQNLSASRPQDRQFILSSKKLLLSDSGFYLCAWSAGTENTGELFFGEGSRLTVL.

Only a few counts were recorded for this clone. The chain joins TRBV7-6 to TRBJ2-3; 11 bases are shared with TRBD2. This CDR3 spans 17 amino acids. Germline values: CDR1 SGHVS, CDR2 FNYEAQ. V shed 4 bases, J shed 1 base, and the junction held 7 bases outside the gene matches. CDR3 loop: CASSSLSSGRGTDTQYF. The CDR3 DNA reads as TGTGCCAGCAGCTCTCTGAGTAGCGGGAGGGGCACAGATACGCAGTATTTT.

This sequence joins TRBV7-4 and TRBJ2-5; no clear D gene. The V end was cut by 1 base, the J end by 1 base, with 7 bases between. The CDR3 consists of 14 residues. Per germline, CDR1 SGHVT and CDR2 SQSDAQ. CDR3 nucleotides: TGTGCCAGCAGCTTAGGTAGCAGCCAAGAGACCCAGTACTTC. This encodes CASSLGSSQETQYF.

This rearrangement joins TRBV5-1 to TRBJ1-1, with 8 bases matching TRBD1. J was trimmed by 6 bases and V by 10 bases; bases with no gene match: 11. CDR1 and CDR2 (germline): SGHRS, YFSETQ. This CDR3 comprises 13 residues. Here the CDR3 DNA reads TGCGCCTCAAGACAGGGGCCAAACGCTGAAGCTTTCTTT. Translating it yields CASRQGPNAEAFF. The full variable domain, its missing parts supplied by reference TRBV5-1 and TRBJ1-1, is KAGVTQTPRYLIKTRGQQVTLSCSPISGHRSVSWYQQTPGQGLQFLFEYFSETQRNKGNFPGRFSGRQFSNSRSEMNVSTLELGDSALYLCASRQGPNAEAFFGQGTRLTVV.

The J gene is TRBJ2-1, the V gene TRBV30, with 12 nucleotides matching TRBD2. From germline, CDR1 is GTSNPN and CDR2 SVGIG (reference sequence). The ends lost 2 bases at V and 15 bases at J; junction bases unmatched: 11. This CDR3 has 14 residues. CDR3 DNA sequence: TGTGCCTGGAGTAGAAGACTAGCGGGAGTAAGATGGTTCTTC. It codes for CAWSRRLAGVRWFF.

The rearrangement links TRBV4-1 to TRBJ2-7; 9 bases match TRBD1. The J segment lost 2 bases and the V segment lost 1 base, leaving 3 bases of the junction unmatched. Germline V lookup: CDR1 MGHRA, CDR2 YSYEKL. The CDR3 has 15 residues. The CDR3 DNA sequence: TGCGCCAGCAGCCAAGGGGACAGGGCGACCTACGAGCAGTACTTC. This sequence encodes CASSQGDRATYEQYF.

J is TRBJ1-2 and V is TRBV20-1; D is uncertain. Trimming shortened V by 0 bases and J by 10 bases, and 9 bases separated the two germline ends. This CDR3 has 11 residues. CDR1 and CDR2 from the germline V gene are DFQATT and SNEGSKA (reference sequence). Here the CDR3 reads CSARDPSHYTF. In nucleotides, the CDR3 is TGCAGTGCTAGAGACCCCAGTCACTACACCTTC.